Listed below are T cell receptor beta chains from one sample, sequenced in a study of human T cells and chemical hapten exposure. TCRdb re-analysed the RACE reads in MiXCR, keeping a single row per CDR3 protein. The sample consists of roughly 100,000 distinct CDR3 sequences, 9.5% to 11% of them appearing once. The specimen was whole blood, collected in connection with sensitization to the hapten diphenylcyclopropenone (DPC). The receptor source for this set is a woman aged 40 to 49 with alopecia areata. Some clones in this sample may be carry-over from other donors' samples. Both conserved end residues are part of each CDR3. Fields, in order: V gene, clone size, J gene, D gene, CDR3 DNA, CDR3 protein. A D gene is named only where the DNA matches it firmly. Size values are once, few and many counts, or a class for expanded clones, and some rows have none.

TRBV9	many	TRBJ2-1	.	TGTGCCAGCAGCGTAGGATCTTCATCCTACAATGAGCAGTTCTTC	CASSVGSSSYNEQFF
TRBV6-6	many	TRBJ1-4	TRBD1	TGTGCCAGCAGCTCGACAGGGGGGAATGAAAAACTGTTTTTT	CASSSTGGNEKLFF
TRBV7-8	few	TRBJ2-3	TRBD2	TGTGCCAGCAGCCTGGGACTACCCAACACAGATACGCAGTATTTT	CASSLGLPNTDTQYF
TRBV6-5	.	TRBJ1-2	.	TGTGCCAGCAGTCGAGGGGTACGCGATGGCTACACCTTC	CASSRGVRDGYTF
TRBV3-2	.	TRBJ2-1	.	TGTGCCAGCAGCCAAGATGCACCCCCAGGGGATGAGCAGTTCTTC	CASSQDAPPGDEQFF
TRBV6-1	.	TRBJ1-5	TRBD1	TGTGCCAGCAGTGAACAGGGGGGACGCAATCAGCCCCAGCATTTT	CASSEQGGRNQPQHF
TRBV9	.	TRBJ2-5	.	TGTGCCAGCAGCGTAGGGGGGTTACAAGAGACCCAGTACTTC	CASSVGGLQETQYF
TRBV11-2	few	TRBJ2-1	TRBD2	TGTGCCAGCAGCTTATTCCCAAAGGGACTAGCGGGGGGGAGAGAGCAGTTCTTC	CASSLFPKGLAGGREQFF
TRBV30	many	TRBJ1-1	.	TGTGCCTGGAGTGTAAGGCCTGAAGCTTTCTTT	CAWSVRPEAFF
TRBV5-1	few	TRBJ2-1	TRBD2	TGCGCCAGCAGCTCGGGACTAGCGGGAGGAGCCTACAATGAGCAGTTCTTC	CASSSGLAGGAYNEQFF
TRBV29-1	once	TRBJ2-7	.	TGCAGCGTTGTAGTCCGGGGAGGCGAAAAGAACGAGCAGTACTTC	CSVVVRGGEKNEQYF
TRBV6-2/TRBV6-3	few	TRBJ1-1	.	TGTGCCAGCAGTTCCCCCGGGGCGGCTTCCAAAGCTTTCTTT	CASSSPGAASKAFF
TRBV10-3	.	TRBJ1-4	.	TGTGCCATCAGACCCGACGGCGCAACTAATGAAAAACTGTTTTTT	CAIRPDGATNEKLFF
TRBV7-8	few	TRBJ1-5	.	TGTGCCAGCAGCCTTTCGTGGCGGGGCTTCAATCAGCCCCAGCATTTT	CASSLSWRGFNQPQHF
TRBV29-1	.	TRBJ2-6	.	TGCAGCGTTGAAGGGGTGGAGGGGCGGGCCAACGTCCTGACTTTC	CSVEGVEGRANVLTF
TRBV5-1	many	TRBJ2-1	.	TGCGCCAGCTTAGGGGACTCCCTGGGGGAAGAGCAGTTCTTC	CASLGDSLGEEQFF
TRBV20-1	.	TRBJ2-7	.	TGCAGTGCTACTCGGGGATACGAGCAGTACTTC	CSATRGYEQYF
TRBV20-1	many	TRBJ1-1	.	TGCAGTGCTAGCTTTCCGGTGACGACAATTGACGCTGAAGCTTTCTTT	CSASFPVTTIDAEAFF
TRBV3-1	few	TRBJ1-5	.	TGTGCCAGCAGCCAAGATCTTCAGGGCAATCAGCCCCAGCATTTT	CASSQDLQGNQPQHF
TRBV5-1	.	TRBJ1-2	.	TGCGCCAGTAGACAGGACGCTCTGAACTATGGCTACACCTTC	CASRQDALNYGYTF
TRBV10-3	.	TRBJ2-5	TRBD2	TGTGCCATCAGTGAGCCGAGCGGGGGGGCTTCCATTGGGACCCAGTACTTC	CAISEPSGGASIGTQYF
TRBV7-2	many	TRBJ2-2	.	TGTGCCAGCAGCTTAGACTTCATAGGGCAGGGGACCGGGGAGCTGTTTTTT	CASSLDFIGQGTGELFF
TRBV6-5	.	TRBJ1-2	.	TGTGCCAGCAGTTACGCAGACAGAGACTATGGCTACACCTTC	CASSYADRDYGYTF
TRBV12-3/TRBV12-4	many	TRBJ1-3	.	TGTGCCAGCAGGGGGACACTTGGAAACACCATATATTTT	CASRGTLGNTIYF
TRBV29-1	.	TRBJ2-7	.	TGCAGCGTTCTTACCCACGAGCAGTACTTC	CSVLTHEQYF
TRBV5-6	.	TRBJ1-1	.	TGTGCCAGCAGCTTGCCAGGGGTTGGTTCTATGAACACTGAAGCTTTCTTT	CASSLPGVGSMNTEAFF
TRBV7-9	many	TRBJ2-5	.	TGTGCCAGCGTCAAGCAGGGACAAGAGACCCAGTACTTC	CASVKQGQETQYF
TRBV5-1	many	TRBJ2-5	TRBD2	TGCGCCAGCAGTCGAGGCGCAACTAGCGGCCAAGAGACCCAGTACTTC	CASSRGATSGQETQYF
TRBV2	many	TRBJ2-3	.	TGTGCCAGCAGTAAGGGGTCCCGCACAGATACGCAGTATTTT	CASSKGSRTDTQYF
TRBV16	many	TRBJ1-5	.	TGTGCCAGCAGCCAAGACAGTAGCAATCAGCCCCAGCATTTT	CASSQDSSNQPQHF
TRBV6-1	few	TRBJ1-2	TRBD1	TGTGCCAGCAGTGAAGACAGGGGAGACTATGGCTACACCTTC	CASSEDRGDYGYTF
TRBV20-1	.	TRBJ1-6	.	TGCAGTGCTCTACAGGAGCTCGGAAATTCACCCCTCCACTTT	CSALQELGNSPLHF
TRBV10-3	.	TRBJ2-7	.	TGTGCCATCCGGAGGGGGGGGATCACCTACGAGCAGTACTTC	CAIRRGGITYEQYF
TRBV7-9	.	TRBJ2-1	.	TGTGCCAGCAGCCCGCAGTTCTTC	CASSPQFF
TRBV10-3	many	TRBJ1-2	.	TGTGCCATCATTGGTTCGTCGGAAGGGGGCTATGGCTACACCTTC	CAIIGSSEGGYGYTF
TRBV7-2	few	TRBJ1-1	TRBD1	TGTGCCAGCAGCTCCTGGCCCGCAGGGGGCACTGAAGCTTTCTTT	CASSSWPAGGTEAFF
TRBV7-2	.	TRBJ2-4	.	TGTGCCAGCAGACAAGTCGCGGGGGCCAAAAACATTCAGTACTTC	CASRQVAGAKNIQYF
TRBV25-1	few	TRBJ1-3	TRBD1	TGTGCCAGCAGCCTGACAGGGCTTGGAAACACCATATATTTT	CASSLTGLGNTIYF
TRBV6-1	many	TRBJ1-1	.	TGTGCCAGCAGTGCAATACAGGGAGCCACTGAAGCTTTCTTT	CASSAIQGATEAFF
TRBV29-1	few	TRBJ2-4	.	TGCAGCGCCCTGAGGGGGGCAGGAAACATTCAGTACTTC	CSALRGAGNIQYF
TRBV29-1	.	TRBJ2-7	.	TGCAGCGTGGCGCTTGACTCCTACGAGCAGTACTTC	CSVALDSYEQYF
TRBV7-8	.	TRBJ1-2	TRBD1	TGTGCCAGCAGCTTGACCGGGACAGGGGGATATGGCTACACCTTC	CASSLTGTGGYGYTF
TRBV7-2	few	TRBJ2-1	.	TGTGCCAGCAGTGACCCCGGAGGCGGTAATGAGCAGTTCTTC	CASSDPGGGNEQFF
TRBV7-9	.	TRBJ2-7	.	TGTGCCAGCAGCCCTGAGACTAGTTCCTACGAGCAGTACTTC	CASSPETSSYEQYF
TRBV28	.	TRBJ2-4	TRBD2	TGTGCCAGCAGCTACGTAGCGGGGAGCAACATTCAGTACTTC	CASSYVAGSNIQYF
TRBV7-8	medium-sized	TRBJ1-2	.	TGTGCCAGCAGCTTATTTCCGGGGCCCAACTATGGCTACACCTTC	CASSLFPGPNYGYTF
TRBV7-2	.	TRBJ2-5	.	TGTGCCAGCAGCTCACAGGATTCCAAGAGACCCCAGTACTTC	CASSSQDSKRPQYF
TRBV7-9	.	TRBJ2-1	TRBD1	TGTGCCAGCAGCTTAAGGTCCCAACAGGGGGATGAGCAGTTCTTC	CASSLRSQQGDEQFF
TRBV3-1	many	TRBJ1-2	.	TGTGCCAGCAGCCAAGAACCGCAGGGAGGTGGCTACACCTTC	CASSQEPQGGGYTF
TRBV12-3/TRBV12-4	few	TRBJ1-4	TRBD1	TGTGCCAGCAGTCGGGACAGGCTTAATGAAAAACTGTTTTTT	CASSRDRLNEKLFF
TRBV6-5	few	TRBJ2-3	TRBD2	TGTGCCAGCAGCCCCCGGTGGCTAGCGGGAGCAGATACGCAGTATTTT	CASSPRWLAGADTQYF
TRBV7-9	.	TRBJ1-6	TRBD1	TGTGCCAGCAGCTTAGGTGCCACAGGGGATCCCCTCCACTTT	CASSLGATGDPLHF
TRBV6-2/TRBV6-3	.	TRBJ2-1	TRBD1	TGTGCCAGCAGCTCCGGGACAGGGGGCAGTGAGCAGTTCTTC	CASSSGTGGSEQFF
TRBV11-3	many	TRBJ2-3	.	TGTGCCAGCAGCTTAGGTGGTGGCAGCACAGATACGCAGTATTTT	CASSLGGGSTDTQYF
TRBV6-2/TRBV6-3	many	TRBJ1-2	.	TGTGCCAGCAGTACTCCCGTGGGAGCTAACTATGGCTACACCTTC	CASSTPVGANYGYTF